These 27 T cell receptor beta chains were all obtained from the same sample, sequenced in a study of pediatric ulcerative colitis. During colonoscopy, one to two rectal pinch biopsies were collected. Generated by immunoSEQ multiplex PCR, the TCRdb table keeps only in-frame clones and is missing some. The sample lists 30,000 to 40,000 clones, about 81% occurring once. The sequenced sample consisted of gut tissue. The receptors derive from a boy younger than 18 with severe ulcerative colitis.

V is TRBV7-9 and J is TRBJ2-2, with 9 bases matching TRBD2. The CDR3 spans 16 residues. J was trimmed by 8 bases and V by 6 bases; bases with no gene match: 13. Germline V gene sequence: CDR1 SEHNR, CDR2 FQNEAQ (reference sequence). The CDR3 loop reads CASRRGESGGHGELFF. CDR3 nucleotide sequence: TGTGCCAGCAGACGCGGAGAAAGCGGGGGGCATGGGGAGCTGTTTTTT.

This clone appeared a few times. The CDR3 DNA reads as TGTGCCAGCTCGCCTGGGACAGGGTCGATTGAAGCTTTCTTT. This gives the protein CASSPGTGSIEAFF. This sequence joins TRBV18 and TRBJ1-1, with TRBD1 matching over 9 bases. The J segment lost 7 bases and the V segment lost 6 bases, leaving 9 bases of the junction unmatched. The germline V gene has CDR1 KGHSH and CDR2 LQKENI. This CDR3 comprises 14 residues.

CDR3 sequence reads: CASFGLAGVSEQFF. In DNA, the CDR3 is TGTGCCAGCTTCGGACTAGCGGGGGTTTCTGAGCAGTTCTTC. The chain couples TRBV2 to TRBJ2-1, with 13 bases lining up with TRBD2. The CDR3 extends over 14 amino acids. Germline V gives CDR1 SNHLY, CDR2 FYNNEI. J gave up 9 bases and V 8 bases, and 7 bases lay outside the gene matches.

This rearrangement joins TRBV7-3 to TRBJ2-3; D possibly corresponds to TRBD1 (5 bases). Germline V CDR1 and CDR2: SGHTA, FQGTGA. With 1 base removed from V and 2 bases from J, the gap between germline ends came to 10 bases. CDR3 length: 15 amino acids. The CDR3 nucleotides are TGTGCCAGCAGCTTAAACGTTGGGGCCACAGATACGCAGTATTTT. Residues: CASSLNVGATDTQYF.

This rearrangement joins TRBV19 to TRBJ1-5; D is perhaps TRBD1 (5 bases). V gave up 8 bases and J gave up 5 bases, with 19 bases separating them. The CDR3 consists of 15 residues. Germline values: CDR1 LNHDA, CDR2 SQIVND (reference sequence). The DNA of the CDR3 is TGTGCCAGTGACCGCGGGACCACTGGGTATCAGCCCCAGCATTTT. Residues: CASDRGTTGYQPQHF.

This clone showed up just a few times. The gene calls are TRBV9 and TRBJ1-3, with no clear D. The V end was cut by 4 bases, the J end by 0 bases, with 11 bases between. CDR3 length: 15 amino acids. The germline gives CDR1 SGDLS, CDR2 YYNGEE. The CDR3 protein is CASSPVLGSGNTIYF. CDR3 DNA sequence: TGTGCCAGCAGCCCCGTATTGGGCTCTGGAAACACCATATATTTT.

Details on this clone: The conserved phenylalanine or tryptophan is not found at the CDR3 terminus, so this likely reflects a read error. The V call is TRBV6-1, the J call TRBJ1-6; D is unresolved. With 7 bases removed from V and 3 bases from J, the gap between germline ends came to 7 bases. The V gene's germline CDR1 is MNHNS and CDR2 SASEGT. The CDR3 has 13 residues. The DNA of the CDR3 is TGTGCCAGCAACCCGGACTATAATTCACCCCTCCACCTT. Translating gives CASNPDYNSPLHL.

CDR3 protein: CASSRTGPNYGYTF. The CDR3 bases are TGTGCCAGCAGTCGAACGGGACCGAACTATGGCTACACCTTC. The chain employs TRBV6-6 and TRBJ1-2, with D possibly TRBD1 on 5 matching bases. CDR1 is MNHNY, CDR2 SVGAGI, per germline (reference sequence). V lost 5 bases and J lost 2, with 12 bases in between. The CDR3 length is 14 residues.

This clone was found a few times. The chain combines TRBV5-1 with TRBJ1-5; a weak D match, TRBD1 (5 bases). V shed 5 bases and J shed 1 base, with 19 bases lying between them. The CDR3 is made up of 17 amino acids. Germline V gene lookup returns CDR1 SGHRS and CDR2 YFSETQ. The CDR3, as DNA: TGCGCCAGCAGGGGGTACGGGACTCGAGGGAGCAATCAGCCCCAGCATTTT. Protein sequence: CASRGYGTRGSNQPQHF.

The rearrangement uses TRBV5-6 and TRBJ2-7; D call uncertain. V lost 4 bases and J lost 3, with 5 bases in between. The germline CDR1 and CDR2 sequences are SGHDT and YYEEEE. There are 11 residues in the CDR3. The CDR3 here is CASSLFYEQYF. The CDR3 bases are TGTGCCAGCAGCCTCTTCTACGAGCAGTACTTC.

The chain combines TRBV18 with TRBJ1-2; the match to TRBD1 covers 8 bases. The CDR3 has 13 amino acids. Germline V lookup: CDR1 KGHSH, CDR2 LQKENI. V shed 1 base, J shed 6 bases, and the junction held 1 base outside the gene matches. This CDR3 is CASSPQTGDGYTF. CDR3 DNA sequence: TGTGCCAGCTCACCACAGACAGGGGATGGCTACACCTTC.

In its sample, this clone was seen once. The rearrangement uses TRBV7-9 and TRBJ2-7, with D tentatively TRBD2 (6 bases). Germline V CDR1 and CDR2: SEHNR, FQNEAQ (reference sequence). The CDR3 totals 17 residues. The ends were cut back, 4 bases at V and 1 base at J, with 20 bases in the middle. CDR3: CASSSRMGGISSYEQYF. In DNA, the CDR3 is TGTGCCAGCAGCTCAAGAATGGGGGGTATCAGTTCCTACGAGCAGTACTTC.

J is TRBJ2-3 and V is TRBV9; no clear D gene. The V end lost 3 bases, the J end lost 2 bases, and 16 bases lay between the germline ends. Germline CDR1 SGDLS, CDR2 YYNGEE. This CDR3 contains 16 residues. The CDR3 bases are TGTGCCAGCAGCGGACGTAGGTCCCTCAACACAGATACGCAGTATTTT. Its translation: CASSGRRSLNTDTQYF. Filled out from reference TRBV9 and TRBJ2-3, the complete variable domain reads DSGVTQTPKHLITATGQRVTLRCSPRSGDLSVYWYQQSLDQGLQFLIQYYNGEERAKGNILERFSAQQFPDLHSELNLSSLELGDSALYFCASSGRRSLNTDTQYFGPGTRLTVL.

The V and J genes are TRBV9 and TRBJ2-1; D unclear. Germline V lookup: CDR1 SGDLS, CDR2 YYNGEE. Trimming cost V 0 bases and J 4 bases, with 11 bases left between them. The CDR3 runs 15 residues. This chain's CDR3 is CASSVAGSLYNEQFF. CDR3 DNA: TGTGCCAGCAGCGTAGCTGGCAGCTTATACAATGAGCAGTTCTTC.

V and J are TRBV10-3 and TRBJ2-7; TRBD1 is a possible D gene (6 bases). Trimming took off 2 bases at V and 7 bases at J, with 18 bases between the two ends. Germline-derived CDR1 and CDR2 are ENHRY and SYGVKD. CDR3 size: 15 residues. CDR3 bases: TGTGCCATCAGTGAGAGTGTGCAGGGGCGGTGGGAGCAGTACTTC. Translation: CAISESVQGRWEQYF.

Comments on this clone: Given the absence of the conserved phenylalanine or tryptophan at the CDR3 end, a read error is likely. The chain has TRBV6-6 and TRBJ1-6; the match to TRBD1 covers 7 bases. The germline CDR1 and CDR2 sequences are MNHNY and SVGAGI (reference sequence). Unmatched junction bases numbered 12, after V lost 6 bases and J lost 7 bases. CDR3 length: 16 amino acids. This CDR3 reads CASSPRPDRENSPLHL. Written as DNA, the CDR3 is TGTGCCAGCAGCCCCCGCCCCGACAGGGAAAATTCACCCCTCCACCTT.

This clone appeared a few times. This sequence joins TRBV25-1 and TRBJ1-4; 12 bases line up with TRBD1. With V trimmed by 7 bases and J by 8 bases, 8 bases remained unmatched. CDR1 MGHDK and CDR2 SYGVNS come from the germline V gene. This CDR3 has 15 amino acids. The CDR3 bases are TGTGCCAGCATGGGACAGGGGGCCGAAAGGGAAAAACTGTTTTTT. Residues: CASMGQGAEREKLFF.

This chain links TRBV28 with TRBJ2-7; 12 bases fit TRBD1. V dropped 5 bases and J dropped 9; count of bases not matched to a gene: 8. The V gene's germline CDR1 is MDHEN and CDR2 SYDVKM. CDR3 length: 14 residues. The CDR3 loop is CASSLRGQGARQYF. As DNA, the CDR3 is TGTGCCAGCAGTCTCCGGGGACAGGGGGCACGGCAGTACTTC.

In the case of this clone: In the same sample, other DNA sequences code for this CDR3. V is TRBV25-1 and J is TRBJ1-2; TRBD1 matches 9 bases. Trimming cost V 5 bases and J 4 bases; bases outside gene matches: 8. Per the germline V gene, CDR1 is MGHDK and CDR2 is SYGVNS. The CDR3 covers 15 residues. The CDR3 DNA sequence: TGTGCCAGCAGTCCCACGGAGACAGGGGGCTATGGCTACACCTTC. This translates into CASSPTETGGYGYTF.

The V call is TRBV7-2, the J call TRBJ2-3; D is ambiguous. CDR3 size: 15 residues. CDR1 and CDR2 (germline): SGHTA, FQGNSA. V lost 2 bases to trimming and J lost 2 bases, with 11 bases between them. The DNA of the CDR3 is TGTGCCAGCAGCTTACGTGAGAGCCTCACAGATACGCAGTATTTT. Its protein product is CASSLRESLTDTQYF.

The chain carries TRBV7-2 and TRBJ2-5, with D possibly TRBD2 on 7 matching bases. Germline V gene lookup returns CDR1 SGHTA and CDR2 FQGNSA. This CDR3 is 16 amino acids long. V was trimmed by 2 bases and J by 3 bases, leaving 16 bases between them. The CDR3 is CASSLRWGGLEETQYF. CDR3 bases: TGTGCCAGCAGCTTAAGGTGGGGGGGCCTTGAAGAGACCCAGTACTTC.

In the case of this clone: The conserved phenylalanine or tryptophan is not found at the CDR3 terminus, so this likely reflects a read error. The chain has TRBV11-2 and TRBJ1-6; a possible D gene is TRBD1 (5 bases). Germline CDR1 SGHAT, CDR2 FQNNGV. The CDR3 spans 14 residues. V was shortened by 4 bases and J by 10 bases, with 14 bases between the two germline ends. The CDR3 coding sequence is TGTGCCAGCAGCTCTCAGGGTAGCCACTCACCCCTCCACCTT. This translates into CASSSQGSHSPLHL.

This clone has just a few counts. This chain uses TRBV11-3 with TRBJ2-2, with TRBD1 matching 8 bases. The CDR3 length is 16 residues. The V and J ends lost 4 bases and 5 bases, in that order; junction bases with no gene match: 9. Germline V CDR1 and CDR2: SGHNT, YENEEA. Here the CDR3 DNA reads TGTGCCAGCAGCTCCGGACAGGGAGACGGAACCGGGGAGCTGTTTTTT. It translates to CASSSGQGDGTGELFF.

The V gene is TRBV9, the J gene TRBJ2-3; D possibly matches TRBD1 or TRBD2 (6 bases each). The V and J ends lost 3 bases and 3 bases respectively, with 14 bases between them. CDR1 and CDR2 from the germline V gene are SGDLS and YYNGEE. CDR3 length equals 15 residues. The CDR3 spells CASSATRGETDTQYF. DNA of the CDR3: TGTGCCAGCAGCGCTACGAGGGGGGAAACAGATACGCAGTATTTT. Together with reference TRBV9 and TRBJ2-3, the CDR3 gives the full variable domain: DSGVTQTPKHLITATGQRVTLRCSPRSGDLSVYWYQQSLDQGLQFLIQYYNGEERAKGNILERFSAQQFPDLHSELNLSSLELGDSALYFCASSATRGETDTQYFGPGTRLTVL.

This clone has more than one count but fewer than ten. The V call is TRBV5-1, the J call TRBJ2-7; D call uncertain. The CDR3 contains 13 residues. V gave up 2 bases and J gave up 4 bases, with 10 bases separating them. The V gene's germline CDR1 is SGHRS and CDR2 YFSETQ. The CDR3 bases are TGCGCCAGCAGCTTATCGGCGGATTACGAGCAGTACTTC. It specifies CASSLSADYEQYF.

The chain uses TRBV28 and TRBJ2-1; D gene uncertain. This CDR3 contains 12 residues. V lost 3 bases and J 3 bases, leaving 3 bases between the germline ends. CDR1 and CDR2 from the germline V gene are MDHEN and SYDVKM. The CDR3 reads CASSLGYNEQFF. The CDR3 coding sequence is TGTGCCAGCAGTTTGGGCTACAATGAGCAGTTCTTC.

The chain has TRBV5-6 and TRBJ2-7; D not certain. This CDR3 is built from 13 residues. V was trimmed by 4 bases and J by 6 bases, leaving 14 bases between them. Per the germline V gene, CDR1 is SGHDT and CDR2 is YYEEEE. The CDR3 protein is CASSLLEGIEQYF. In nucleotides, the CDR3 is TGTGCCAGCAGCCTACTGGAAGGAATCGAGCAGTACTTC. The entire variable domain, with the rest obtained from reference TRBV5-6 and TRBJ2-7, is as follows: DAGVTQSPTHLIKTRGQQVTLRCSPKSGHDTVSWYQQALGQGPQFIFQYYEEEERQRGNFPDRFSGHQFPNYSSELNVNALLLGDSALYLCASSLLEGIEQYFGPGTRLTVT.